Listed below are T cell receptor beta chains from one sample, sequenced in a study of T cells in Graves' hyperthyroidism and ophthalmopathy. A single record per CDR3 protein comes from TCRdb applying MiXCR to the multiplex PCR reads. The top ten hold 9.5% to 13% of the sample, which has approximately 740,000 distinct CDR3 sequences, 12% to 15% seen once. The sample consisted of blood. These receptors originate from a woman in her late teens or twenties with Graves' hyperthyroidism. Each CDR3 is given with its conserved first and last residue. A D gene is named only where the DNA matches it firmly. Part of the rows lack a size; the others show once, few, many or a class for expanded clones.

TGTGCCAGCAGCCCCCGTTCCGGGTCGGCCGGGGAGCTGTTTTTT,CASSPRSGSAGELFF,-,TRBJ2-2,TRBV11-3,few
TGCAGTGCTAGAGATCCACAGCGACCTAGGACAGGGCTAACCTACGAGCAGTACTTC,CSARDPQRPRTGLTYEQYF,TRBD1,TRBJ2-7,TRBV20-1,few
TGTGCCAGCAGCTCTGCCAGGGGGGAAGAGACCCAGTACTTC,CASSSARGEETQYF,-,TRBJ2-5,TRBV5-8,-
TGTGCCAGCAGTCGCCAGACGGGCGGGGAGACCCAGTACTTC,CASSRQTGGETQYF,-,TRBJ2-5,TRBV2,many
TGCGCCAGCAGACTGGACAGGGGAACCTACGAGCAGTACTTC,CASRLDRGTYEQYF,TRBD1,TRBJ2-7,TRBV4-1,few
TGTGCCAGCAGTTCACCAGACAGGGAAGGGGAATCTCAGCCCCAGCATTTT,CASSSPDREGESQPQHF,TRBD1,TRBJ1-5,TRBV12-3/TRBV12-4,few
TGTGCCAGCAGTTTCCTAGCGGGGGTGGATACGCAGTATTTT,CASSFLAGVDTQYF,TRBD2,TRBJ2-3,TRBV12-3/TRBV12-4,many
TGTGCCAGCTCACCACCGGGCAGGGTCGCCGGGGAGCTGTTTTTT,CASSPPGRVAGELFF,-,TRBJ2-2,TRBV18,few
TGCGCCAGCAGCCAAGATGTAACAGGGTTTAGGGATGGCTACACCTTC,CASSQDVTGFRDGYTF,-,TRBJ1-2,TRBV4-3,few
TGTGCCAGCAGCTTAGCGCGGGGAACCACAGATACGCAGTATTTT,CASSLARGTTDTQYF,-,TRBJ2-3,TRBV7-8,many
TGTGCCAGCAGTGATAGGACTAGCACCGCCTACGAGCAGTACTTC,CASSDRTSTAYEQYF,TRBD2,TRBJ2-7,TRBV2,many
TGTGCTATCCAGAGACACCCTTCCTACGAGCAGTACTTC,CAIQRHPSYEQYF,-,TRBJ2-7,TRBV11-2,many
TGTGCCAGCAGCCCTGGGGTGACGAGCTCCTACGAGCAGTACTTC,CASSPGVTSSYEQYF,-,TRBJ2-7,TRBV28,many
TGTGCCAGCAGCCCCAAGGGCCGGGACTATGGCTACACCTTC,CASSPKGRDYGYTF,-,TRBJ1-2,TRBV7-9,few
TGCAGCGTATCGGGACTCGATCTCTACGAGCAGTACTTC,CSVSGLDLYEQYF,-,TRBJ2-7,TRBV29-1,many
TGTGCCAGCAGCATCCGACTAGCGGGAGTAGGATCCTACAATGAGCAGTTCTTC,CASSIRLAGVGSYNEQFF,TRBD2,TRBJ2-1,TRBV11-2,-
TGTGCCAGCAGCTCCGCATACAGTAGCTACAATGAGCAGTTCTTC,CASSSAYSSYNEQFF,-,TRBJ2-1,TRBV7-2,many